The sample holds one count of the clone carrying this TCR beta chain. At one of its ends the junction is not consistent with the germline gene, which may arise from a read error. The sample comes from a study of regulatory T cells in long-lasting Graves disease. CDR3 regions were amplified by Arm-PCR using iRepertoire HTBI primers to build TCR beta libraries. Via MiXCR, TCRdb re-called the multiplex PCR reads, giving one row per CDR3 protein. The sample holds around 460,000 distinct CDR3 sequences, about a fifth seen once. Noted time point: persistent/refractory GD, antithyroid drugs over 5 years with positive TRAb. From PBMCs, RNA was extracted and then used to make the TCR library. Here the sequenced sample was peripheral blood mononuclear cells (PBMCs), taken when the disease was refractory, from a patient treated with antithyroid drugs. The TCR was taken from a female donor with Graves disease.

The CDR3 sequence: CASGYDSWTAPSNQPQHF. The CDR3, as DNA: TGTGCCAGCGGTTACGATTCGTGGACAGCCCCTAGCAATCAGCCCCAGCATTTT. The V and J genes are TRBV6-5 and TRBJ1-5; weak D call: TRBD1 (6 bases). Germline CDR1 MNHEY, CDR2 SVGAGI. CDR3 length: 18 amino acids.